Following are 8 T cell receptor beta chains from one sample sequenced in a study of blood T cells in healthy people across ages. Combining a sample-barcoded 5' primer with a J-beta primer mix, a second PCR ran for roughly 6 to 11 cycles. TCRdb independently ran MiXCR on the 5' RACE reads; one entry per CDR3 protein. The repertoire consists of around 1.5 million distinct CDR3 sequences, with around 36% occurring once and the leading ten covering over 9%. Sample: blood. Receptor source: a woman in her thirties in good health.

The V gene is TRBV7-9, the J gene TRBJ2-3, with 7 bases identical to TRBD2. V trimming: 7 bases; J trimming: 3 bases; junction bases outside the gene matches: 7. CDR1 is SEHNR, CDR2 FQNEAQ, per germline (reference sequence). The CDR3 length is 14 residues. CDR3 in DNA: TGTGCCAGCACCCCCCCGGGGGGTACAGATACGCAGTATTTT. The encoded protein is CASTPPGGTDTQYF.

This clonotype has a handful of counts. The rearrangement links TRBV27 to TRBJ1-2; 8 nucleotides agree with TRBD1. This CDR3 is 17 amino acids long. Germline V gene data show CDR1 as MNHEY and CDR2 as SMNVEV (reference sequence). V gave up 4 bases and J gave up 0 bases; unmatched junction bases: 10. The CDR3 is CASSSSLGTGANYGYTF. The CDR3 DNA reads TGTGCCAGCAGTTCCTCCCTGGGGACAGGAGCTAACTATGGCTACACCTTC.

This clonotype was counted only a few times. V and J are TRBV7-2 and TRBJ2-4, with 7 bases matching TRBD1. The germline V gene encodes CDR1 SGHTA and CDR2 FQGNSA. CDR3 length equals 14 residues. Unmatched junction bases numbered 8, after V lost 4 bases and J lost 8 bases. Here the CDR3 reads CASSSTGAADIQYF. The CDR3 DNA sequence: TGTGCCAGCAGCTCCACAGGGGCCGCGGACATTCAGTACTTC.

The chain links TRBV27 to TRBJ2-3; D unclear. The CDR3 runs to 14 residues. CDR1 is MNHEY and CDR2 is SMNVEV in the germline V gene (reference sequence). Deletions cut 5 bases from V and 2 bases from J, with 11 bases between. The CDR3, as DNA: TGTGCCAGCAGTCCACGGACCTTCACAGATACGCAGTATTTT. It is translated as CASSPRTFTDTQYF.

V gene TRBV5-1 combines with J gene TRBJ2-5, with a possible D match to TRBD2 (6 bases). The CDR3 loop spans 15 amino acids. Germline V gene lookup returns CDR1 SGHRS and CDR2 YFSETQ. Trimming took 0 bases from V and 2 from J, leaving 11 bases between them. The CDR3 is CASSLAWRGQETQYF. The CDR3 DNA reads as TGCGCCAGCAGCTTGGCCTGGCGGGGACAAGAGACCCAGTACTTC.

The gene calls are TRBV30 and TRBJ1-2, with unresolved D. Germline V gene sequence: CDR1 GTSNPN, CDR2 SVGIG (reference sequence). The length of the CDR3 is 12 residues. With 5 bases removed from V and 0 bases from J, the gap between germline ends came to 7 bases. In nucleotides, the CDR3 is TGTGCCTGGGAAAAATCTAACTATGGCTACACCTTC. This sequence encodes CAWEKSNYGYTF.

This clonotype came up a few times. CDR3 loop: CAIRASGAISTDTQYF. Here the CDR3 DNA reads TGTGCCATCAGGGCTAGCGGGGCCATTAGCACAGATACGCAGTATTTT. The chain links TRBV10-3 to TRBJ2-3, with 9 bases that match TRBD2. Trimming removed 6 bases from V and 0 bases from J; junction bases left unmatched: 7. This CDR3 spans 16 amino acids. Germline CDR1 and CDR2: ENHRY and SYGVKD.

The genes are TRBV10-3 and TRBJ1-2; D is perhaps TRBD1 (5 bases). The CDR3 is 15 amino acids. From germline, CDR1 is ENHRY and CDR2 SYGVKD. Trimming stripped 3 bases from V and 0 bases from J, with 11 bases between. The CDR3 here is CAISDSGHSNYGYTF. The DNA of the CDR3 is TGTGCCATCAGTGATTCGGGGCATTCTAACTATGGCTACACCTTC.